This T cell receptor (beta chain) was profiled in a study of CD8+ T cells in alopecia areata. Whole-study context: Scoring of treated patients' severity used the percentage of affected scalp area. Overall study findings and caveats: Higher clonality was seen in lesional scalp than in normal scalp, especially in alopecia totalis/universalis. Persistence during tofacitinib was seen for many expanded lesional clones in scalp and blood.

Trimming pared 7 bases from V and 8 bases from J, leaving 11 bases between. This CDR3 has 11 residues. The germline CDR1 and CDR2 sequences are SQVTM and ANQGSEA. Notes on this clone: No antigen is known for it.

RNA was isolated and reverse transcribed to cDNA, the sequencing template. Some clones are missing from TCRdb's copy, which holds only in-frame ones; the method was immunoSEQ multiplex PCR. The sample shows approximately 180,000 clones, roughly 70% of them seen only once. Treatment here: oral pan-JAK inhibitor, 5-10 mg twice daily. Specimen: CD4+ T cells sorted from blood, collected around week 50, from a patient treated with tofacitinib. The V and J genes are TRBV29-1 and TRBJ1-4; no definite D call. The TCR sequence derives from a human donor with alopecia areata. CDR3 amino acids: CSAEKGEKLFF. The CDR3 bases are TGCAGCGCGGAAAAGGGAGAAAAACTGTTTTTT.